Below, 12 T cell receptor beta chains from the same sample are listed, as sequenced in a study of OX40 agonist ivuxolimab in advanced cancers. Produced via immunoSEQ multiplex PCR; TCRdb's table is partial and in-frame only. The sample records about 19,000 clones, around 79% being singletons. This material consisted of CD4+ or CD8+ T cells sorted from blood, taken in a trial of the OX40 agonist ivuxolimab. These receptors all come from an adult with an advanced solid tumor such as melanoma, head and neck, liver or kidney cancer.

The J gene is TRBJ2-7, the V gene TRBV27; 8 positions match TRBD1. After removal of 6 bases from V and 0 bases from J, the junction contained 10 bases not matched to a gene. Germline values: CDR1 MNHEY, CDR2 SMNVEV (reference sequence). This CDR3 comprises 16 residues. The CDR3 reads CASSMLRDRPSYEQYF. CDR3 nucleotides: TGTGCCAGCAGCATGCTGCGGGACAGGCCCTCCTACGAGCAGTACTTC.

For the CDR3, the DNA is TGTGCCTGGAGTGTCGGTTACACTGAAGCTTTCTTT. It encodes CAWSVGYTEAFF. The V call is TRBV30, the J call TRBJ1-1, with unresolved D. This CDR3 spans 12 amino acids. Germline-derived CDR1 and CDR2 are GTSNPN and SVGIG (reference sequence). The ends were cut back, 0 bases at V and 3 bases at J, with 5 bases in the middle.

The CDR3 sequence: CASSLGGEELNTEAFF. CDR3 DNA sequence: TGTGCCAGCAGCTTGGGAGGGGAGGAGTTGAACACTGAAGCTTTCTTT. The gene calls are TRBV5-4 and TRBJ1-1; perhaps TRBD1 as D (5 bases). The V and J ends lost 0 bases and 0 bases respectively, with 12 bases between them. Germline V gives CDR1 SGHNT, CDR2 YYREEE (reference sequence). The CDR3 length is 16 residues. The full variable domain, with the rest looked up from reference TRBV5-4 and TRBJ1-1, is ETGVTQSPTHLIKTRGQQVTLRCSSQSGHNTVSWYQQALGQGPQFIFQYYREEENGRGNFPPRFSGLQFPNYSSELNVNALELDDSALYLCASSLGGEELNTEAFFGQGTRLTVV.

J is TRBJ2-7 and V is TRBV19, with D unresolved. The CDR3 length is 15 residues. CDR1 is LNHDA and CDR2 is SQIVND in the germline V gene (reference sequence). V was shortened by 1 base and J by 2 bases, with 12 bases between the two germline ends. The CDR3 loop is CASSIVFGIAYEQYF. As DNA, the CDR3 is TGTGCCAGTAGTATAGTCTTTGGGATAGCCTACGAGCAGTACTTC.

The CDR3, as DNA: TGTGCCAGCAGTTTCTCCGCAGGGGGTTCAGAAGCTTTCTTT. Its protein is CASSFSAGGSEAFF. This rearrangement joins TRBV27 to TRBJ1-1; 7 bases match TRBD1. This CDR3 region has 14 residues. From germline, CDR1 is MNHEY and CDR2 SMNVEV (reference sequence). After removal of 3 bases from V and 8 bases from J, the junction contained 9 bases not matched to a gene.

By frequency in the sample, this clone is medium-sized. The V call is TRBV10-3, the J call TRBJ2-1; no firm D call. This CDR3 spans 13 amino acids. Trimming shortened V by 4 bases and J by 6 bases, and 10 bases separated the two germline ends. Germline lookup yields CDR1 ENHRY and CDR2 SYGVKD. DNA of the CDR3: TGTGCCATCAGTGGGGTCGGCGGCAATGAGCAGTTCTTC. Translated: CAISGVGGNEQFF.

J is TRBJ2-7 and V is TRBV25-1, with D tentatively TRBD2 (7 bases). Per germline, CDR1 MGHDK and CDR2 SYGVNS. Trimming cost V 0 bases and J 7 bases, with 19 bases left between them. The CDR3 has 16 residues. The DNA of the CDR3 is TGTGCCAGCAGTGAATATAAGATTGGGGGGGCGAAAGAGCAGTACTTC. Translating it yields CASSEYKIGGAKEQYF.

The chain has TRBV27 and TRBJ2-5; TRBD2 agrees at 12 bases. The trim removed 4 bases at V and 3 bases at J, leaving 3 bases unmatched. CDR1 is MNHEY and CDR2 is SMNVEV in the germline V gene (reference sequence). The CDR3 is made up of 15 amino acids. CDR3 sequence: CASSSTSGGKETQYF. The DNA for the CDR3 is TGTGCCAGCAGTTCAACTAGCGGGGGGAAAGAGACCCAGTACTTC.

In its sample, this clone was seen a few times. J is TRBJ2-1 and V is TRBV11-2, with 7 positions matching TRBD1. Germline lookup yields CDR1 SGHAT and CDR2 FQNNGV. V lost 1 base and J lost 10; bases outside the gene matches: 10. This CDR3 contains 15 residues. As DNA, the CDR3 is TGTGCCAGCAGCTTAGGGCAGGGGGTAATCCGGGAGCAGTTCTTC. This sequence encodes CASSLGQGVIREQFF.

The chain joins TRBV2 to TRBJ2-7, with 8 bases lining up with TRBD1. J was trimmed by 0 bases and V by 6 bases; bases with no gene match: 10. The V gene's germline CDR1 is SNHLY and CDR2 FYNNEI. The CDR3 sequence is 16 residues long. CDR3 DNA: TGTGCCAGCAGCGCGAGCCCGGGACAGGCCTCCTACGAGCAGTACTTC. Translated, it gives CASSASPGQASYEQYF.

This clone was found once. V and J are TRBV27 and TRBJ1-6; 7 nucleotides agree with TRBD1. V gave up 6 bases and J gave up 2 bases; unmatched junction bases: 7. Germline V gene lookup returns CDR1 MNHEY and CDR2 SMNVEV (reference sequence). The CDR3 runs 16 residues. CDR3 in amino acids: CASRWGTETYNSPLHF. In DNA, the CDR3 is TGTGCCAGCAGGTGGGGGACAGAAACCTATAATTCACCCCTCCACTTT.

This chain uses TRBV6-5 with TRBJ1-1; D is unclear. Germline V lookup: CDR1 MNHEY, CDR2 SVGAGI. Trimming took 6 bases from V and 3 from J, leaving 14 bases between them. CDR3 length: 14 amino acids. Here the CDR3 reads CASSTWQLDTEAFF. The CDR3 region has the DNA TGTGCCAGCAGCACCTGGCAGCTCGACACTGAAGCTTTCTTT.